This entry features one TCR beta chain sequence. The data were obtained in a study of blood T cell repertoires in COVID-19. Study background: Specimens from acute and convalescent COVID-19 originated in the United States, Italy and Spain.

How the authors handled the data: Amplification of reference gene primers was used by the study to estimate nucleated cell counts. Libraries were prepared by immunoSEQ multiplex PCR; TCRdb keeps only in-frame clonotypes and omits some of them. V and J calls plus clone size are reproduced from that table; the DNA served to infer D and trimming. There are around 300,000 clones in the sample; around 82% occur only once, and around 3% lies in the top ten. The sequenced sample was peripheral blood. The TCR sequence derives from a man aged 25 to 40 with active or convalescent COVID-19.

CDR3 in DNA: TGTGTCCCCGGCGGCAGGGGCCGGAACTACGAGCAGTACTTC. It encodes CVPGGRGRNYEQYF. The V call is TRBV9, the J call TRBJ2-7; tentative D call: TRBD1 (6 bases). The germline CDR1 and CDR2 sequences are SGDLS and YYNGEE. The CDR3 has 14 residues. Full variable domain (outside the CDR3, taken from reference TRBV9 and TRBJ2-7): DSGVTQTPKHLITATGQRVTLRCSPRSGDLSVYWYQQSLDQGLQFLIQYYNGEERAKGNILERFSAQQFPDLHSELNLSSLELGDSALYFCVPGGRGRNYEQYFGPGTRLTVT.